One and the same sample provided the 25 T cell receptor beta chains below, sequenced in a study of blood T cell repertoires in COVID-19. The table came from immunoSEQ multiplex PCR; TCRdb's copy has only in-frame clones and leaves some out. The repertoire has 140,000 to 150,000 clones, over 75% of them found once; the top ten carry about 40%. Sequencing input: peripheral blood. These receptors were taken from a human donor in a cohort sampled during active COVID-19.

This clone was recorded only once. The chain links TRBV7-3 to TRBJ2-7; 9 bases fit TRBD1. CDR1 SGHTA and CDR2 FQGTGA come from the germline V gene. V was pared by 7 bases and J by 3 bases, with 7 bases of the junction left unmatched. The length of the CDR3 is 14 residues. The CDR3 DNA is TGTGCCAGCAAGGGAGGACAGGGGTTCTACGAGCAGTACTTC. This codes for CASKGGQGFYEQYF.

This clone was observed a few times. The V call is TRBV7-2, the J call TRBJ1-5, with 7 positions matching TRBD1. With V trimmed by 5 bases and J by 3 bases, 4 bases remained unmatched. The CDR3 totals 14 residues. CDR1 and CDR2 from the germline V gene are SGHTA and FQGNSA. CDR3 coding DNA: TGTGCCAGCAGCGAAACAGGGGACAATCAGCCCCAGCATTTT. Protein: CASSETGDNQPQHF. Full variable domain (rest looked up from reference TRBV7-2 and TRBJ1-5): GAGVSQSPSNKVTEKGKDVELRCDPISGHTALYWYRQSLGQGLEFLIYFQGNSAPDKSGLPSDRFSAERTGGSVSTLTIQRTQQEDSAVYLCASSETGDNQPQHFGDGTRLSIL.

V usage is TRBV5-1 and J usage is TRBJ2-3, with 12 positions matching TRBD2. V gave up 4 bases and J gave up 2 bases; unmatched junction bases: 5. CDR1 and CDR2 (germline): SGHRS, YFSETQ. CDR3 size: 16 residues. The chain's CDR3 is CASSPLAGGLTDTQYF. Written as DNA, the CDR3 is TGCGCCAGCAGCCCCCTAGCGGGAGGGCTCACAGATACGCAGTATTTT.

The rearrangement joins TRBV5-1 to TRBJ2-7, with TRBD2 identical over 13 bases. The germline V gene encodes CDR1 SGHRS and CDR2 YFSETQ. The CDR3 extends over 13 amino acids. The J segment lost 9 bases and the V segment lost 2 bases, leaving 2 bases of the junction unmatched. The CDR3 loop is CASSFGTSGAQYF. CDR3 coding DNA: TGCGCCAGCAGCTTCGGGACTAGCGGGGCGCAGTACTTC.

The DNA of the CDR3 is TGTGCCAGCAGTTACTCGGGGCAGTCCACTGAAGCTTTCTTT. Translating it yields CASSYSGQSTEAFF. The chain is built from TRBV6-6 and TRBJ1-1; tentatively, D is TRBD1 (5 bases). CDR3 length equals 14 residues. V shed 0 bases and J shed 4 bases, with 9 bases lying between them. CDR1 is MNHNY and CDR2 is SVGAGI in the germline V gene (reference sequence).

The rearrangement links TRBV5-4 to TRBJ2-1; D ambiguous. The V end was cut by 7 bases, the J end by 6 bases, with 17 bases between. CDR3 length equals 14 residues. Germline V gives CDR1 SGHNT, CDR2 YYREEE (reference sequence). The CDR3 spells CASLRDPTFNEQFF. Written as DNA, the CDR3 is TGTGCCAGCCTACGAGACCCGACTTTCAATGAGCAGTTCTTC. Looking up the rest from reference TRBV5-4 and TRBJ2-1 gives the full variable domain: ETGVTQSPTHLIKTRGQQVTLRCSSQSGHNTVSWYQQALGQGPQFIFQYYREEENGRGNFPPRFSGLQFPNYSSELNVNALELDDSALYLCASLRDPTFNEQFFGPGTRLTVL.

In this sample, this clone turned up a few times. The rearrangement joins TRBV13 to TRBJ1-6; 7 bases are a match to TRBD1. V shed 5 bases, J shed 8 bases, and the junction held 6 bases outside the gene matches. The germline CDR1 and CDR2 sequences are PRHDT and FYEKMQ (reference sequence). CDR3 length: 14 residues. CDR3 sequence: CASSDTGADSPLHF. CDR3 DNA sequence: TGTGCCAGCAGCGATACAGGGGCGGATTCACCCCTCCACTTT. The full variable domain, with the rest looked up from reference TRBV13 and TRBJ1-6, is AAGVIQSPRHLIKEKRETATLKCYPIPRHDTVYWYQQGPGQDPQFLISFYEKMQSDKGSIPDRFSAQQFSDYHSELNMSSLELGDSALYFCASSDTGADSPLHFGNGTRLTVT.

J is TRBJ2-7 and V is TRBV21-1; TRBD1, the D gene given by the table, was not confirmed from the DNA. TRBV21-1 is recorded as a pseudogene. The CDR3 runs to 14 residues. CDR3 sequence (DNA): TGTGCCAGCAGCAAGAGACAGGGGGCCCACGAGCAGTACGTC. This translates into CASSKRQGAHEQYV.

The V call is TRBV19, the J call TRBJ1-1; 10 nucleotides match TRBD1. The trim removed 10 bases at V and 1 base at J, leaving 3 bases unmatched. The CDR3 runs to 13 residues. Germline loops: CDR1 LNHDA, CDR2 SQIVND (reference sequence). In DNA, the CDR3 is TGTGCCACTCGGACAGGGGGGAACACTGAAGCTTTCTTT. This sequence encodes CATRTGGNTEAFF.

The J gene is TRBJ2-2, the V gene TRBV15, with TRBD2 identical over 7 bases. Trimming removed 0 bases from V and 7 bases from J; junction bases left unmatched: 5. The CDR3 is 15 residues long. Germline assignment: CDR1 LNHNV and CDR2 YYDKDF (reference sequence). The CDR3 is CATSRDGRGSGELFF. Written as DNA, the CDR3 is TGTGCCACCAGCAGAGATGGGAGGGGTAGCGGGGAGCTGTTTTTT.

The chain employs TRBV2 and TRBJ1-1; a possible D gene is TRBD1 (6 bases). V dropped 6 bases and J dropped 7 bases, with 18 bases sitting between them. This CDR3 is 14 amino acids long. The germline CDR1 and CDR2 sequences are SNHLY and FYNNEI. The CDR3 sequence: CASSSQGTLLEAFF. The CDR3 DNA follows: TGTGCCAGCAGCTCCCAGGGGACCCTTCTTGAAGCTTTCTTT.

The CDR3 spells CASSLAFTPGGSSYNEQFF. CDR3 DNA sequence: TGTGCCAGCAGCTTAGCGTTCACCCCTGGGGGGAGCTCCTACAATGAGCAGTTCTTC. The J gene is TRBJ2-1, the V gene TRBV11-3, with TRBD2 as a possible D gene (6 bases). In germline, CDR1 is SGHNT, CDR2 YENEEA. The CDR3 totals 19 residues. V gave up 1 base and J gave up 0 bases, with 19 bases separating them.

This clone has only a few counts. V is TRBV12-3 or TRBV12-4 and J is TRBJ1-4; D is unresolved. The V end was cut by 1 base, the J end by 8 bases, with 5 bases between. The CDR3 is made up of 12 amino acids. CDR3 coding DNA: TGTGCCAGCAGTTTAGTTCGGGAAAAACTGTTTTTT. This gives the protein CASSLVREKLFF.

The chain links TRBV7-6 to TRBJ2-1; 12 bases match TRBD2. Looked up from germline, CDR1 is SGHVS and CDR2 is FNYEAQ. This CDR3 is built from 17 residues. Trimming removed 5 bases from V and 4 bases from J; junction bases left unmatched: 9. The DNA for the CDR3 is TGTGCCAGCAGCATGGGGACTAGCGGGCCTTCATACAATGAGCAGTTCTTC. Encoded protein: CASSMGTSGPSYNEQFF.

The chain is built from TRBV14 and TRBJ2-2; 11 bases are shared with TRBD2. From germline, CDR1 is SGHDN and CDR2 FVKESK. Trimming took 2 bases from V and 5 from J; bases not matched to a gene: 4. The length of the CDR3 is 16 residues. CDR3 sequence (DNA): TGTGCCAGCAGCCAAACTAGCGGGAGACGAACCGGGGAGCTGTTTTTT. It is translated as CASSQTSGRRTGELFF. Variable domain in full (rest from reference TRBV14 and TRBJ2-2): EAGVTQFPSHSVIEKGQTVTLRCDPISGHDNLYWYRRVMGKEIKFLLHFVKESKQDESGMPNNRFLAERTGGTYSTLKVQPAELEDSGVYFCASSQTSGRRTGELFFGEGSRLTVL.

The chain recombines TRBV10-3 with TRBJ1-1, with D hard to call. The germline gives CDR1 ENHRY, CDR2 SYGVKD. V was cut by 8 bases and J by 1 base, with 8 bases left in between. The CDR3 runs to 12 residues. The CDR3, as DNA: TGTGCCATCGGGCGCGAGAACACTGAAGCTTTCTTT. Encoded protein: CAIGRENTEAFF.

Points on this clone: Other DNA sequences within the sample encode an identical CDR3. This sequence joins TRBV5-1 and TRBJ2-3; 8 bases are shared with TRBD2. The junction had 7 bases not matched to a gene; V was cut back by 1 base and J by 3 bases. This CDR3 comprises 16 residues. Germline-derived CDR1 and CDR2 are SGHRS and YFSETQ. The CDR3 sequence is CASSLSVAGSTDTQYF. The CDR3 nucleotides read TGCGCCAGCAGCTTGTCTGTAGCGGGGAGTACAGATACGCAGTATTTT.

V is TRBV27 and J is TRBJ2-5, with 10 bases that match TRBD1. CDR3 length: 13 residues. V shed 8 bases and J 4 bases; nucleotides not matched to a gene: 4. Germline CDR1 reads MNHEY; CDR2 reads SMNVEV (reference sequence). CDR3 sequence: CASPWDRGETQYF. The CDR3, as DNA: TGTGCCAGCCCATGGGACAGGGGAGAGACCCAGTACTTC.

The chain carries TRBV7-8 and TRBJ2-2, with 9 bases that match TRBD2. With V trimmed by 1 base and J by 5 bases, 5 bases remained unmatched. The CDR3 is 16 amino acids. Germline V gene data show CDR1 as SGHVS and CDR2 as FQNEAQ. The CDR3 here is CASSLDGGRATGELFF. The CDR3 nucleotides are TGTGCCAGCAGCTTAGATGGCGGGAGGGCAACCGGGGAGCTGTTTTTT.

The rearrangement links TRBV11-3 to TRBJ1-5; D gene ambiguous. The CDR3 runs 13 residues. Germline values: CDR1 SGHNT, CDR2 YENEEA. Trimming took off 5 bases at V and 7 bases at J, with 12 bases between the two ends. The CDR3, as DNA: TGTGCCAGCAGCGCCGCGGCAGAGCAGCCCCAGCATTTT. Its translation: CASSAAAEQPQHF.

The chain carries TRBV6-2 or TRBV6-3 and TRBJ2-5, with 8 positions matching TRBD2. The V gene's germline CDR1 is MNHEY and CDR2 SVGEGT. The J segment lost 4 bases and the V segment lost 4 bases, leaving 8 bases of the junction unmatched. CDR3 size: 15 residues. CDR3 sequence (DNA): TGTGCCAGCAGTTGGAGAGCGGGAGTCGCAGAGACCCAGTACTTC. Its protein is CASSWRAGVAETQYF.

CDR3 region: CASSLALAGVSDTQYF. In DNA form, the CDR3 reads TGTGCCAGCAGCTTGGCCTTAGCGGGAGTGTCAGATACGCAGTATTTT. V gene TRBV5-4 combines with J gene TRBJ2-3; 9 nucleotides match TRBD2. This CDR3 comprises 16 residues. CDR1 SGHNT and CDR2 YYREEE come from the germline V gene (reference sequence). The V and J ends lost 0 bases and 4 bases, in that order; junction bases with no gene match: 6.

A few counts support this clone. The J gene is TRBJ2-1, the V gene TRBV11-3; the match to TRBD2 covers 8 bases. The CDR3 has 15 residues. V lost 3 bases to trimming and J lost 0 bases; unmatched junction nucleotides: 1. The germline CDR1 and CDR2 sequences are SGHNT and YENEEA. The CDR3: CASSFSGSSYNEQFF. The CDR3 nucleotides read TGTGCCAGCAGCTTCAGCGGGAGCTCCTACAATGAGCAGTTCTTC.

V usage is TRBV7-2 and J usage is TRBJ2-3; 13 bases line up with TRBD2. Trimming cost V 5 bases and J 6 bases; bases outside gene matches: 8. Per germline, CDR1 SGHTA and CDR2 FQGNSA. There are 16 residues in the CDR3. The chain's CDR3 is CASSLGLAGAFDTQYF. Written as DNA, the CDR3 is TGTGCCAGCAGCCTCGGACTAGCGGGGGCCTTTGATACGCAGTATTTT.

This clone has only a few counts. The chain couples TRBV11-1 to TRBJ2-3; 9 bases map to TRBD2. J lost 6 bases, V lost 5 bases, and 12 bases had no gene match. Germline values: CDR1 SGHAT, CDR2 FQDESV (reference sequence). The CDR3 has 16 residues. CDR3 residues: CASSPRGSGGYDTQYF. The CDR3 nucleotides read TGTGCCAGCAGCCCGCGGGGGAGCGGGGGGTATGATACGCAGTATTTT.